This T cell receptor (beta chain) was obtained from a study of T cells of healthy individuals. The CDR3 runs to 18 residues. V dropped 0 bases and J dropped 5 bases, with 22 bases sitting between them. Germline V gene data show CDR1 as LNHNV and CDR2 as YYDKDF (reference sequence). Each CDR3 protein is one row after TCRdb ran MiXCR on the 5' RACE reads. The table has 40,000 to 65,000 distinct CDR3 sequences, approximately 14% seen once. The sequence came from a human donor in good health. The chain joins TRBV15 to TRBJ2-5; D is possibly TRBD1 or TRBD2 (5 bases each). In DNA form, the CDR3 reads TGTGCCACCAGCAGAGACGGGATCCCCATGAGGGGCGCCGAGACCCAGTACTTC. It specifies CATSRDGIPMRGAETQYF.